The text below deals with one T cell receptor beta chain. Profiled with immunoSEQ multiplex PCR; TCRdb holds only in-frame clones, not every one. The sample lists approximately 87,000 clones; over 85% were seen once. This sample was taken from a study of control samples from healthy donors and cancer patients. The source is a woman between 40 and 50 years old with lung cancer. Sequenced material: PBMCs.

The CDR3 region has the DNA TGCGCCAGCAGTGAGCCCGGGGCGCCGATAGGCTATGGCTACACCTTC. Translated, it gives CASSEPGAPIGYGYTF. This rearrangement joins TRBV10-1 to TRBJ1-2; possibly TRBD1 for D (5 bases). The ends were cut back, 2 bases at V and 4 bases at J, with 17 bases in the middle. From germline, CDR1 is WNHNN and CDR2 SYGVQD (reference sequence). This CDR3 spans 16 amino acids.